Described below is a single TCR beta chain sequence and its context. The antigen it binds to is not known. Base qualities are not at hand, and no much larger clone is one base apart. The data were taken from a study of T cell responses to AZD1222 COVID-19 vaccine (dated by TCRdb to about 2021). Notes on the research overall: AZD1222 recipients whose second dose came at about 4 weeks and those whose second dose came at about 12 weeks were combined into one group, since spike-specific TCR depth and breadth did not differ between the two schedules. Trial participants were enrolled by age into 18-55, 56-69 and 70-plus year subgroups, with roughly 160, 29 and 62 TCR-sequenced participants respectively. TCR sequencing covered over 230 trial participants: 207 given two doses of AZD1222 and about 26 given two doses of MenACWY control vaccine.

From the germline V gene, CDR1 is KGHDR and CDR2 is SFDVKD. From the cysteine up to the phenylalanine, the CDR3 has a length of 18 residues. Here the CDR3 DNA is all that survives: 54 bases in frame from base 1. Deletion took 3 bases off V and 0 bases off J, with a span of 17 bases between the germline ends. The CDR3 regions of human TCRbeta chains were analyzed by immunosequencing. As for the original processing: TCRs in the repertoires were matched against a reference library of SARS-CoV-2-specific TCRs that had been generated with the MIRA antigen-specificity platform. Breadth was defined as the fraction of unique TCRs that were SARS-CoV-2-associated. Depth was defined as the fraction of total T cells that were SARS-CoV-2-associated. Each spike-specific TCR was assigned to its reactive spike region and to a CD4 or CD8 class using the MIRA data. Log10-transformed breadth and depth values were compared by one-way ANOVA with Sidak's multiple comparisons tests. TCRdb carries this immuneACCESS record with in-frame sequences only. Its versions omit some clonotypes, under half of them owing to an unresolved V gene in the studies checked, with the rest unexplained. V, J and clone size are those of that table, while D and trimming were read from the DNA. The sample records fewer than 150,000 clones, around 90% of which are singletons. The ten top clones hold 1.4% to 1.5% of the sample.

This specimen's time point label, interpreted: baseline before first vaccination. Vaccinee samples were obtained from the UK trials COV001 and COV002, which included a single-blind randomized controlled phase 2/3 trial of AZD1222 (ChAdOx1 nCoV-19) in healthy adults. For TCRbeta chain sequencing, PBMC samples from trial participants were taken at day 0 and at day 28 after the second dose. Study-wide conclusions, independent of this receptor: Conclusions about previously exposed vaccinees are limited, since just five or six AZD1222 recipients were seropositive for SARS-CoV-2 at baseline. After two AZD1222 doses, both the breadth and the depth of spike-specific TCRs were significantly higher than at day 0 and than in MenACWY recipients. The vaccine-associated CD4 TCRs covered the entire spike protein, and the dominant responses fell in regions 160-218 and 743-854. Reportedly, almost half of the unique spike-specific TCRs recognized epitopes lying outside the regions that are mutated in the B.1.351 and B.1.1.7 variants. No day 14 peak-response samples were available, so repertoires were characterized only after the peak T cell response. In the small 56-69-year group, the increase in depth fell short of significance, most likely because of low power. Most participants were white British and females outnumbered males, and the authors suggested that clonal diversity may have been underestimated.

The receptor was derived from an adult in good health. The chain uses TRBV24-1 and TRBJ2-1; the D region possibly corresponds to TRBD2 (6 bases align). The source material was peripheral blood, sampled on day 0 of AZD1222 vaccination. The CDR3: CATSDTFWRGSSYNEQFF. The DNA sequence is TGTGCCACCAGTGATACCTTCTGGCGGGGAAGCTCCTACAATGAGCAGTTCTTC.